A selection of T cell receptor beta chains follows, all from one sample in a study of post-analysis software for immune sequencing data. TCRdb used MiXCR to reprocess the PCR reads, holding one entry per CDR3 protein. This table holds about 760,000 distinct CDR3 sequences, roughly 27% found once. The sample comprised blood. The receptors were gathered from a girl aged 5 to 17 with multiple sclerosis. Each CDR3 is given with its conserved first and last residue. The order of the fields is CDR3 length, J gene, clone size, V gene, CDR3 protein. A clone size is listed for some rows: how often the clone was seen (once, few, many), or a class if it is expanded.

length: 14; J: TRBJ1-6; size: few; V: TRBV14; CDR3: CASSQVIWNSPLHF
length: 13; J: TRBJ2-5; size: -; V: TRBV11-2; CDR3: CASSLESGYEQYF
length: 14; J: TRBJ2-7; size: -; V: TRBV4-3; CDR3: CASSQVAGKGEQYF
length: 16; J: TRBJ2-5; size: few; V: TRBV6-6; CDR3: CASSYGTGTLQETQYF
length: 16; J: TRBJ2-3; size: -; V: TRBV12-3/TRBV12-4; CDR3: CASSFPTSGQGDTQYF
length: 13; J: TRBJ1-4; size: few; V: TRBV20-1; CDR3: CSARAGFNEKLFF
length: 17; J: TRBJ2-7; size: few; V: TRBV20-1; CDR3: CSAREWATGTTAYEQYF
length: 19; J: TRBJ2-6; size: few; V: TRBV10-1; CDR3: CASSASRDRGSIGANVLTF
length: 15; J: TRBJ2-3; size: few; V: TRBV7-2; CDR3: CASSLEGLAGVTQYF
length: 15; J: TRBJ1-1; size: few; V: TRBV5-1; CDR3: CASSLGDRLNTEAFF
length: 17; J: TRBJ2-7; size: -; V: TRBV11-2; CDR3: CASSQRRQASGGVERYF
length: 14; J: -; size: few; V: TRBV7-9; CDR3: CASSLADSLYEQYF
length: 15; J: TRBJ1-1; size: few; V: TRBV15; CDR3: CATSAGRRVDTEAFF
length: 15; J: TRBJ2-3; size: -; V: TRBV6-5; CDR3: CASSYGPRGADTQYF
length: 14; J: TRBJ2-5; size: -; V: TRBV6-2/TRBV6-3; CDR3: CASRRGGNQETQYF
length: 14; J: TRBJ1-2; size: few; V: TRBV5-1; CDR3: CASTPVGGRSGYTF
length: 15; J: TRBJ2-2; size: -; V: TRBV7-2; CDR3: CASSLAGLAAGELFF
length: 16; J: TRBJ2-7; size: -; V: TRBV2; CDR3: CASSDRERTASYEQYF
length: 15; J: TRBJ2-1; size: few; V: TRBV6-6; CDR3: CAITSRGAQYNEQFF
length: 14; J: TRBJ2-5; size: -; V: TRBV9; CDR3: CASSRLAGEETQYF
length: 11; J: TRBJ2-5; size: few; V: TRBV29-1; CDR3: CSGRQGETQYF
length: 13; J: TRBJ1-1; size: -; V: TRBV6-6; CDR3: CASITGTWAEAFF
length: 12; J: TRBJ1-1; size: -; V: TRBV12-3/TRBV12-4; CDR3: CASSRGGPEAFF
length: 17; J: TRBJ2-1; size: -; V: TRBV5-1; CDR3: CASSPRTWDGAYNEQFF
length: 16; J: TRBJ2-1; size: few; V: TRBV20-1; CDR3: CSANLASGGLLNEQFF
length: 15; J: TRBJ2-3; size: -; V: TRBV5-1; CDR3: CASSPGSPGGDTQYF
length: 12; J: TRBJ1-1; size: -; V: TRBV10-3; CDR3: CAISDGEREAFF
length: 18; J: TRBJ2-7; size: many; V: TRBV6-2/TRBV6-3; CDR3: CASSYSKGRTYAAYEQYF
length: 11; J: TRBJ2-5; size: few; V: TRBV20-1; CDR3: CSAEEQETQYF